The 9 T cell receptor beta chains presented below share a single source sample, sequenced in a study of vaccination and CD4 T cells after COVID-19. Treatment in this sample: roughly 10-day PBMC culture with coronavirus spike peptide pools or control peptides (ViraFEST assay). Oncomine TCR Beta short-read sequencing was applied to DNA from cultured CD4+ T cells. One entry per CDR3 protein, called by TCRdb with MiXCR from the PCR reads. The sample has over 10,000 distinct CDR3 sequences; roughly 56% are singletons. These TCRs' antigens remain unknown. The material sequenced was CD4+ T cells from blood, cultured in vitro. The receptors derive from a human donor who had recovered from COVID-19.

The CDR3 DNA reads TGTGCCAGCAGTTTATCGAGGCTCAGGGACAGGGACTATGGCTACACCTTC. Encoded protein: CASSLSRLRDRDYGYTF. The J gene is TRBJ1-2, the V gene TRBV27, with TRBD1 matching 9 bases. The CDR3 consists of 17 residues. Germline values: CDR1 MNHEY, CDR2 SMNVEV (reference sequence). V trimming: 0 bases; J trimming: 3 bases; junction bases outside the gene matches: 8.

This clonotype was seen only a few times. The CDR3 DNA follows: TGTGCCAGCTCACCCTCTTGGGACAGGAACACTGAAGCTTTCTTT. Translated: CASSPSWDRNTEAFF. The V call is TRBV18, the J call TRBJ1-1; 7 bases match TRBD1. Germline V CDR1 and CDR2: KGHSH, LQKENI. V trimming: 3 bases; J trimming: 1 base; junction bases outside the gene matches: 5. The CDR3 is 15 amino acids.

CDR3 loop: CATSDLISQGGKETQYF. In DNA form, the CDR3 reads TGTGCCACCAGTGATTTGATCAGCCAAGGGGGGAAAGAGACCCAGTACTTC. The V and J genes are TRBV24-1 and TRBJ2-5, with D perhaps TRBD1 or TRBD2 (6 bases each). CDR1 KGHDR and CDR2 SFDVKD come from the germline V gene. The CDR3 sequence is 17 residues long. Trimming removed 0 bases at V and 3 bases at J, with 16 bases between.

This chain joins TRBV27 and TRBJ2-1; D is perhaps TRBD1 or TRBD2 (6 bases each). Germline V gives CDR1 MNHEY, CDR2 SMNVEV (reference sequence). The CDR3 contains 17 residues. V was trimmed by 6 bases and J by 1 base, leaving 19 bases between them. The DNA of the CDR3 is TGTGCCAGCAGACCCTCGGGGGCTGGCAGTTCCTACAATGAGCAGTTCTTC. It translates to CASRPSGAGSSYNEQFF.

The chain employs TRBV4-1 and TRBJ1-1, with D tentatively TRBD1 (5 bases). V was clipped by 7 bases and J by 1 base, with 13 bases between them. CDR1 is MGHRA, CDR2 YSYEKL, per germline. The CDR3 spans 14 residues. CDR3: CASTQTESNTEAFF. In DNA form, the CDR3 reads TGCGCCAGCACCCAGACAGAGTCGAACACTGAAGCTTTCTTT.

This clonotype is labeled medium-sized. The chain combines TRBV5-1 with TRBJ1-2; D may be TRBD1 (5 bases). The V gene's germline CDR1 is SGHRS and CDR2 YFSETQ. Trimming pared 0 bases from V and 7 bases from J, leaving 10 bases between. This CDR3 has 13 amino acids. The CDR3 DNA reads TGCGCCAGCAGCTTGGAGGGGTCCGTTGGCTACACCTTC. It codes for CASSLEGSVGYTF.

CDR3 loop: CASRETGQETQYF. The CDR3 DNA reads TGTGCCAGCAGAGAGACAGGGCAAGAGACCCAGTACTTC. The genes are TRBV6-1 and TRBJ2-5; 7 nucleotides line up with TRBD1. CDR3 length: 13 amino acids. Trimming cost V 6 bases and J 2 bases; bases outside gene matches: 3. From germline, CDR1 is MNHNS and CDR2 SASEGT.

V is TRBV5-4 and J is TRBJ2-1; 8 positions match TRBD1. The CDR3 is 14 residues long. Trimming cost V 4 bases and J 11 bases; bases outside gene matches: 11. CDR1 is SGHNT and CDR2 is YYREEE in the germline V gene (reference sequence). CDR3 residues: CASSISLARGQQFF. The CDR3 nucleotides are TGTGCCAGCAGCATAAGCTTAGCCAGGGGGCAGCAGTTCTTC.

This clonotype occurred a few times. The CDR3 region has the DNA TGTGCCAGCTGGAAGACAGGGGTGAACACTGAAGCTTTCTTT. Its protein is CASWKTGVNTEAFF. This sequence joins TRBV6-1 and TRBJ1-1, with TRBD1 matching over 8 bases. The V gene end was trimmed by 8 bases and the J gene end by 0 bases; junction bases not matched to a gene: 5. Germline assignment: CDR1 MNHNS and CDR2 SASEGT. The CDR3 length is 14 residues.